This T cell receptor (beta chain) is drawn from a study of blood T cell repertoires in COVID-19 (TCRdb year 2020). A note on the overall study: Collaborator samples came from the United States, Italy and Spain and covered acute and convalescent phases of COVID-19. Samples came from the ongoing ImmuneRACE study (first 160 participants) plus 1,254 subjects from 6 global collaborators. A freely available public database, intended as a resource for researchers studying the immune response to SARS-CoV-2, is where the repertoires were released. Deeply sampled blood TCRbeta repertoires from subjects exposed to, actively infected with, or recovered from COVID-19 were included in the dataset. The prospective study material was composed of cDNA or gDNA derived from T cells, B-cell-depleted T cells, or PBMCs. The sample metadata nearly always contained a de-identified subject ID, COVID-19 status, age in years and sex. HLA class I and class II types, where available, came from metadata supplied by the sample provider rather than from assay-based typing. Broad study findings and their caveats: The amount of clinical and demographic metadata varied by source and participant and was provided uncurated.

Taken from cysteine to phenylalanine, the CDR3 has 16 residues. Left in the record is the CDR3 DNA by itself, 48 bases read in frame from the first base. The germline V gene encodes CDR1 MDHEN and CDR2 SYDVKM. V is pruned by 7 bases and J by 1 base, leaving 10 bases of the junction without a gene match. TCRbeta CDR3 regions were amplified from genomic DNA by means of the immunoSEQ Assay, a bias-controlled multiplex PCR. The study's own analysis went as follows. Nucleated cell counts per sample were estimated from amplification of reference gene primers within the assay. Sequence reads were collapsed and filtered to measure the absolute abundance of every unique TCRbeta CDR3 rearrangement. For each sample, productive Simpson clonality was calculated as the square root of Simpson's diversity index across productive rearrangements. Entries here come from immuneACCESS through TCRdb and include only in-frame sequences with V and J called. Some clones fail to appear in such tables; in the studies checked, an unresolved V gene covers under half of the shortfall, and the cause of the remainder is unknown. V and J calls and clone size come straight from that table; D and trimming were deduced from the DNA. Present in this sample are 35,000 to 50,000 clones, roughly 88% of which were seen just once. 1% to 1.5% of the sample is in the top ten clones.

As to this clone: The target of this receptor is not known. Qualities for individual bases were not recorded, and no much larger clone is one base off.

Whole blood was collected in K2EDTA tubes by collaborating institutions according to the institutions' own protocols. For TCRbeta analysis, collaborators shipped samples in one of three forms: frozen whole blood, isolated PBMCs, or DNA extracted from either of those sample types. The rearrangement joined TRBV28 to TRBJ2-7, with 10 middle bases fitting TRBD2. The sequence derives from a woman aged 40 to 50 with acute or convalescent COVID-19. The material sequenced was peripheral blood. The nucleotide sequence is TGTGCCAGCACCGGGAGGGCTAGCGGGGGATCCTACGAGCAGTACTTC. Translation gives CASTGRASGGSYEQYF.